Following are 28 T cell receptor beta chains from one sample sequenced in a study of control samples from healthy donors and cancer patients. Clones were sequenced by immunoSEQ multiplex PCR, and TCRdb holds only the in-frame ones, with some missing. Among about 130,000 clones listed, more than 90% were seen once. What was sequenced was blood. These receptors originate from a man aged 18 to 35 in good health.

The chain recombines TRBV19 with TRBJ1-4, with 7 bases identical to TRBD1. The CDR3 runs 16 residues. V gave up 5 bases and J gave up 12 bases; unmatched junction bases: 18. Germline V gene lookup returns CDR1 LNHDA and CDR2 SQIVND (reference sequence). The CDR3 spells CASSPHGGTAVGELFF. CDR3 DNA: TGTGCCAGTAGTCCCCACGGGGGGACAGCTGTTGGGGAACTGTTTTTT.

V usage is TRBV10-1 and J usage is TRBJ1-2, with 8 bases matching TRBD1. The CDR3 contains 11 residues. Germline-derived CDR1 and CDR2 are WNHNN and SYGVQD (reference sequence). CDR3 loop: CGNRGNYGYTF. The CDR3 DNA reads as TGCGGAAACAGGGGGAACTATGGCTACACCTTC.

This sequence joins TRBV11-2 and TRBJ1-2; D may be TRBD1 (5 bases). The CDR3 runs to 13 residues. The V and J ends lost 5 bases and 8 bases respectively, with 15 bases between them. Germline V CDR1 and CDR2: SGHAT, FQNNGV. CDR3 sequence: CASSSKPGRGYTF. CDR3 DNA sequence: TGTGCCAGCAGCAGTAAACCGGGGCGGGGCTACACCTTC.

This clone has just a few counts. The chain recombines TRBV18 with TRBJ2-1, with D tentatively TRBD2 (5 bases). The CDR3 loop spans 14 amino acids. Germline V gene lookup returns CDR1 KGHSH and CDR2 LQKENI. V shed 5 bases and J shed 6 bases, with 14 bases lying between them. The CDR3 DNA sequence: TGTGCCAGCTCATCCATTCTTGAGGGCAATGAGCAGTTCTTC. This translates into CASSSILEGNEQFF.

This chain links TRBV4-1 with TRBJ2-2; TRBD1 matches at 9 bases. The CDR3 sequence is 17 residues long. Germline V gives CDR1 MGHRA, CDR2 YSYEKL. The J segment lost 5 bases and the V segment lost 4 bases, leaving 11 bases of the junction unmatched. The CDR3 spells CASSRPGTGSVTGELFF. The DNA of the CDR3 is TGCGCCAGCAGCCGTCCCGGGACAGGGTCGGTTACCGGGGAGCTGTTTTTT.

J is TRBJ2-1 and V is TRBV19, with a possible D match to TRBD1 (6 bases). Germline V gene lookup returns CDR1 LNHDA and CDR2 SQIVND (reference sequence). The CDR3 extends over 14 amino acids. The V end lost 9 bases, the J end lost 2 bases, and 14 bases lay between the germline ends. CDR3 loop: CASSRQGPYNEQFF. CDR3 DNA sequence: TGTGCCAGCTCACGGCAGGGGCCCTACAATGAGCAGTTCTTC.

J is TRBJ1-4 and V is TRBV19, with no clear D. This CDR3 has 13 amino acids. Germline values: CDR1 LNHDA, CDR2 SQIVND (reference sequence). Trimming took off 10 bases at V and 8 bases at J, with 17 bases between the two ends. Here the CDR3 DNA reads TGTGCCAATTTCAGACGTCAACTAGAAAAACTGTTTTTT. Residues: CANFRRQLEKLFF.

The CDR3 DNA reads as TGTGCCAGCAGAAGACAGGGTATTAGTAATGAAAAACTGTTTTTT. Protein: CASRRQGISNEKLFF. V is TRBV2 and J is TRBJ1-4; TRBD1 agrees at 7 bases. Germline CDR1 is SNHLY and CDR2 is FYNNEI. V gave up 6 bases and J gave up 4 bases; unmatched junction bases: 8. CDR3 size: 15 residues.

The chain couples TRBV6-6 to TRBJ2-3, with D perhaps TRBD2 (6 bases). The CDR3 loop spans 14 amino acids. The V end lost 6 bases, the J end lost 4 bases, and 14 bases lay between the germline ends. Per the germline V gene, CDR1 is MNHNY and CDR2 is SVGAGI (reference sequence). CDR3 residues: CASRGGPGSDTQYF. The CDR3 DNA follows: TGTGCCAGCAGGGGGGGTCCAGGGTCAGATACGCAGTATTTT.

The chain couples TRBV30 to TRBJ1-5; no definite D call. The CDR3 spans 14 residues. Germline V gene sequence: CDR1 GTSNPN, CDR2 SVGIG (reference sequence). V dropped 3 bases and J dropped 1 base, with 10 bases sitting between them. CDR3 in amino acids: CAWSLRQSNQPQHF. The CDR3 nucleotides read TGTGCCTGGAGCCTACGGCAGAGCAATCAGCCCCAGCATTTT.

This chain links TRBV6-6 with TRBJ2-2; 7 bases agree with TRBD1. CDR1 and CDR2 (germline): MNHNY, SVGAGI (reference sequence). Trimming at V came to 5 bases and at J to 7 bases, leaving 1 base not matched to a gene. The CDR3 length is 12 residues. This CDR3 reads CASSGDSGELFF. The CDR3 bases are TGTGCCAGCAGTGGGGACAGCGGGGAGCTGTTTTTT.

This chain connects TRBV6-5 to TRBJ1-4; 7 nucleotides match TRBD1. The CDR3 totals 14 residues. The V segment lost 6 bases and the J segment 4 bases; nucleotides outside the gene matches: 5. Germline-derived CDR1 and CDR2 are MNHEY and SVGAGI. The CDR3 loop is CASRSTGFNEKLFF. The CDR3 nucleotides read TGTGCCAGCAGATCGACAGGGTTTAATGAAAAACTGTTTTTT.

V usage is TRBV3-1 (or the pseudogene TRBV3-2) and J usage is TRBJ1-4; a weak D match, TRBD1 (5 bases). V lost 7 bases, J lost 10 bases, and 22 bases lay in between. The V gene's germline CDR1 is LGHDT and CDR2 YNNKEL (reference sequence). The length of the CDR3 is 15 residues. CDR3 bases: TGTGCCAGCACCCTCTCCGGGACGGCGGGGAGAAAACTGTTTTTT. Its protein product is CASTLSGTAGRKLFF.

V usage is TRBV5-4 and J usage is TRBJ2-1; 11 bases map to TRBD1. There are 15 residues in the CDR3. V was clipped by 4 bases and J by 8 bases; unmatched bases: 8. Germline CDR1 is SGHNT and CDR2 is YYREEE (reference sequence). The chain's CDR3 is CASSLGTGGAYEQFF. Here the CDR3 DNA reads TGTGCCAGCAGCCTGGGGACAGGGGGGGCCTATGAGCAGTTCTTC.

The gene calls are TRBV2 and TRBJ1-1; a weak D match, TRBD1 (5 bases). CDR3 length equals 13 residues. The germline gives CDR1 SNHLY, CDR2 FYNNEI. Deletions cut 6 bases from V and 2 bases from J, with 10 bases between. The CDR3 DNA follows: TGTGCCAGCAGGGGGACGGCTAACACTGAAGCTTTCTTT. Translation: CASRGTANTEAFF. Filled out from reference TRBV2 and TRBJ1-1, the complete variable domain reads EPEVTQTPSHQVTQMGQEVILRCVPISNHLYFYWYRQILGQKVEFLVSFYNNEISEKSEIFDDQFSVERPDGSNFTLKIRSTKLEDSAMYFCASRGTANTEAFFGQGTRLTVV.

V usage is TRBV2 and J usage is TRBJ1-1, with 7 bases identical to TRBD1. Losses at the gene ends were 8 bases for V and 0 bases for J; bases not matched to a gene: 6. Germline V gives CDR1 SNHLY, CDR2 FYNNEI. The CDR3 length is 14 residues. The CDR3 DNA reads as TGTGCCAGCGCCCGACAGGGCATGAACACTGAAGCTTTCTTT. This sequence encodes CASARQGMNTEAFF.

V is TRBV7-9 and J is TRBJ2-3, with TRBD2 as a possible D gene (6 bases). CDR1 and CDR2 from the germline V gene are SEHNR and FQNEAQ (reference sequence). Between the trimmed V and J ends, which lost 2 bases and 7 bases, there was a span of 13 bases. The CDR3 extends over 14 amino acids. The CDR3 nucleotides read TGTGCCAGCAGCTTATACCCTAGCGAGTATACGCAGTATTTT. Residues: CASSLYPSEYTQYF.

The V call is TRBV11-3, the J call TRBJ2-3; weak D call: TRBD2 (5 bases). V lost 0 bases and J 11 bases, leaving 12 bases between the germline ends. This CDR3 is 13 amino acids long. Germline V gene data show CDR1 as SGHNT and CDR2 as YENEEA. CDR3 residues: CASSLELGLMQYF. CDR3 DNA sequence: TGTGCCAGCAGCTTAGAGCTCGGACTTATGCAGTATTTT.

V is TRBV7-9 and J is TRBJ2-1; 7 bases map to TRBD2. V was pared by 5 bases and J by 1 base, with 14 bases of the junction left unmatched. Per germline, CDR1 SEHNR and CDR2 FQNEAQ (reference sequence). This CDR3 region has 18 residues. The chain's CDR3 is CASSPRVPAGISYNEQFF. The CDR3 DNA follows: TGTGCCAGCAGCCCTCGGGTCCCAGCGGGGATATCCTACAATGAGCAGTTCTTC.

This clone came up once. V and J are TRBV7-9 and TRBJ2-7; 8 nucleotides agree with TRBD1. This CDR3 comprises 13 residues. Germline V gene lookup returns CDR1 SEHNR and CDR2 FQNEAQ (reference sequence). Unmatched junction bases numbered 9, after V lost 8 bases and J lost 6 bases. As DNA, the CDR3 is TGTGCCAGCCTCCAGGCAGGGGGCTCCGAGCAGTACTTC. It yields the protein CASLQAGGSEQYF.

The gene calls are TRBV7-9 and TRBJ2-7; D gene unclear. V lost 3 bases to trimming and J lost 6 bases, with 9 bases between them. The CDR3 is 12 residues long. Germline V gives CDR1 SEHNR, CDR2 FQNEAQ (reference sequence). For the CDR3, the DNA is TGTGCCAGCAGCTTGCATTCGGCCGAGCAGTACTTC. This encodes CASSLHSAEQYF. Drawing the rest from reference TRBV7-9 and TRBJ2-7, the complete variable domain is DTGVSQNPRHKITKRGQNVTFRCDPISEHNRLYWYRQTLGQGPEFLTYFQNEAQLEKSRLLSDRFSAERPKGSFSTLEIQRTEQGDSAMYLCASSLHSAEQYFGPGTRLTVT.

This chain joins TRBV4-1 and TRBJ1-4; the match to TRBD1 covers 7 bases. Germline values: CDR1 MGHRA, CDR2 YSYEKL. J lost 5 bases, V lost 2 bases, and 5 bases had no gene match. The CDR3 runs to 15 residues. The CDR3 sequence is CASSQPGQTNEKLFF. Here the CDR3 DNA reads TGCGCCAGCAGCCAACCGGGACAGACAAATGAAAAACTGTTTTTT.

The chain carries TRBV11-2 and TRBJ1-4, with unresolved D. The CDR3 spans 15 residues. CDR1 SGHAT and CDR2 FQNNGV come from the germline V gene. The V end was cut by 4 bases, the J end by 8 bases, with 17 bases between. CDR3 DNA: TGTGCCAGCAGCTCCTACAAAGACCGTACCGAAAAACTGTTTTTT. It specifies CASSSYKDRTEKLFF.

This clone was seen only once. This CDR3 is CASSEPGQENYGYTF. The DNA of the CDR3 is TGTGCCAGCAGCGAACCGGGACAGGAGAACTATGGCTACACCTTC. J is TRBJ1-2 and V is TRBV3-1 (or the pseudogene TRBV3-2), with TRBD1 identical over 8 bases. This CDR3 region has 15 residues. V trimming: 5 bases; J trimming: 2 bases; junction bases outside the gene matches: 7. In germline, CDR1 is LGHDT, CDR2 YNNKEL (reference sequence).

V gene TRBV5-4 combines with J gene TRBJ2-1; the D gene is possibly TRBD2 (6 bases). From germline, CDR1 is SGHNT and CDR2 YYREEE (reference sequence). CDR3 length: 13 amino acids. The V gene lost 5 bases and the J gene lost 5 bases, with 11 bases spanning the gap. CDR3 DNA: TGTGCCAGCAGTAGTACTAGCAACAATGAGCAGTTCTTC. Protein product: CASSSTSNNEQFF.

The V gene is TRBV5-5, the J gene TRBJ1-2; maybe TRBD1 (6 bases). Germline V gene lookup returns CDR1 SGHKS and CDR2 YYEKEE (reference sequence). With 0 bases removed from V and 7 bases from J, the gap between germline ends came to 13 bases. The CDR3 spans 14 residues. The CDR3 sequence is CASSLVSGAGGYTF. CDR3 DNA: TGTGCCAGCAGCTTGGTTTCGGGGGCGGGTGGCTACACCTTC. Drawing the rest from reference TRBV5-5 and TRBJ1-2, the complete variable domain is DAGVTQSPTHLIKTRGQQVTLRCSPISGHKSVSWYQQVLGQGPQFIFQYYEKEERGRGNFPDRFSARQFPNYSSELNVNALLLGDSALYLCASSLVSGAGGYTFGSGTRLTVV.

The chain links TRBV7-9 to TRBJ1-4; TRBD1 matches 9 bases. Germline CDR1 reads SEHNR; CDR2 reads FQNEAQ (reference sequence). The CDR3 runs to 15 residues. V lost 1 base and J lost 6; bases outside the gene matches: 3. The CDR3 DNA sequence: TGTGCCAGCAGCTTAGACAGGGGGCGAGATGAAAAACTGTTTTTT. Protein: CASSLDRGRDEKLFF.

The V and J genes are TRBV2 and TRBJ2-3; D possibly uses TRBD1 or TRBD2 (6 bases each). This CDR3 comprises 15 residues. Germline-derived CDR1 and CDR2 are SNHLY and FYNNEI. Trimming took off 7 bases at V and 4 bases at J, with 18 bases between the two ends. CDR3 amino acids: CASISGGGWADTQYF. CDR3 nucleotide sequence: TGTGCCAGCATCTCCGGAGGGGGTTGGGCAGATACGCAGTATTTT.